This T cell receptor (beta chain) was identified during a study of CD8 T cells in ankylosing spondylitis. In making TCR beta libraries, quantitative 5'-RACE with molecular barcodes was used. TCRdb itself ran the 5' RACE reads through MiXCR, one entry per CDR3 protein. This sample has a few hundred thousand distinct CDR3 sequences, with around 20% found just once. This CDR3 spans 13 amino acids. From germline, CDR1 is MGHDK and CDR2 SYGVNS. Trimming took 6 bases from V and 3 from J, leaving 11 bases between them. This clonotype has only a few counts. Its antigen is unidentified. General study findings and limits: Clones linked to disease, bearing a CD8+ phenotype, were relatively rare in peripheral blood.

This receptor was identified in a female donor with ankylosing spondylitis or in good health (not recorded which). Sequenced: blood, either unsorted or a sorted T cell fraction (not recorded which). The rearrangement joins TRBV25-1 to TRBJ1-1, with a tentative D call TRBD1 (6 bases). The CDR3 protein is CASRRGRHTEAFF. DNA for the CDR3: TGTGCCAGCAGGAGGGGGAGGCACACTGAAGCTTTCTTT.